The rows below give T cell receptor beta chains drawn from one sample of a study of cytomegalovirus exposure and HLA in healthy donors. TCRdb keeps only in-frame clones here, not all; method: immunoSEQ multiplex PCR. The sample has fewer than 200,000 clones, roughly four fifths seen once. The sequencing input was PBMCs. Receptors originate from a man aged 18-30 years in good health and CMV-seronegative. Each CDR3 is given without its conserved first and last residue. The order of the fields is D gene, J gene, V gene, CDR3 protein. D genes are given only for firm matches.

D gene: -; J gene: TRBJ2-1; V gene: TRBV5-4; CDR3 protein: ASSAGSNEQF
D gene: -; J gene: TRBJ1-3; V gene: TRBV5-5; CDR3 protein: ASRAGSGGNTIY
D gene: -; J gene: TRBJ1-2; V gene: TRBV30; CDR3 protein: AWSVKGQRLLT
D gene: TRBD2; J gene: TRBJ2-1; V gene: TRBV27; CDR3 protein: ASSLLAGALREQF
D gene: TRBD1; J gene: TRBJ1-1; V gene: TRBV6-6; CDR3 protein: ASSYGARGRLTEAF
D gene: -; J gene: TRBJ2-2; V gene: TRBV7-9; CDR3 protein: ASSQKNQARAWELF
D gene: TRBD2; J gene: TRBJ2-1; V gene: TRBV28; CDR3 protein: ASSPLILAGIYNEQF
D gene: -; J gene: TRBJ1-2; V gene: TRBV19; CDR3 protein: ASSIGSGRANYGYT
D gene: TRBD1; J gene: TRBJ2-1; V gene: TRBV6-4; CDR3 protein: ASSPTGTGGYNEQF
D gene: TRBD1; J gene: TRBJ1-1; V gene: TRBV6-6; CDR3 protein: ASSYAGQGPMAF
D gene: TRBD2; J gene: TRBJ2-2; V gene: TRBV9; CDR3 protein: ASSAGAGRGEGEAGELF
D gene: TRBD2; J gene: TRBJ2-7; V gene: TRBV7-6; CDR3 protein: ASSPRTSGRSSYEQY
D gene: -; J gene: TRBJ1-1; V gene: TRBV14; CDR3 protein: ASSQGGGIWAGEGTEAF
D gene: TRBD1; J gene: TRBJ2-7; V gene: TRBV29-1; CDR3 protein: SVGDSYEQY
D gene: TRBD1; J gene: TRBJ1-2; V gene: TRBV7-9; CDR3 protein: AGLQGAGDGYT
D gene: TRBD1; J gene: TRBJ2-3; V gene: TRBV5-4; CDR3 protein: ASSVAGQGVTDTQY
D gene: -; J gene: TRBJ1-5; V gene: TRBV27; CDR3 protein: ASSSGSQPQH
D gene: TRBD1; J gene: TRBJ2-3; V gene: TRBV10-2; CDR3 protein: ATPDRDRTDTQY
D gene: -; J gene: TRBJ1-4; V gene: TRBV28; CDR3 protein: ASIIGGHRFPATNEKLF
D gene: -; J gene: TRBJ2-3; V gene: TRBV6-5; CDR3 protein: ASSSTGTSADTQY
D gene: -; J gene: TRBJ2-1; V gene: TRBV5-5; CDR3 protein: ASPGVRNEQF
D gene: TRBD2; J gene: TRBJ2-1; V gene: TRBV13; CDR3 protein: ASSLRLAKGHNEQF
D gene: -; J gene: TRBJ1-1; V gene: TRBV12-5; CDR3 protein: ASGRNMNTEAF
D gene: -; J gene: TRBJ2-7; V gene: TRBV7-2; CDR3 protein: ASSLGRAREY
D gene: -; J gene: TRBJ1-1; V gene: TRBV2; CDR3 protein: ASSGGLDTEAF
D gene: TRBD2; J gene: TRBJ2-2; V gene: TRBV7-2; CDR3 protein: ASSILAANTGELF
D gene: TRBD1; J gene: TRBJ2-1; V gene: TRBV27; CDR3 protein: ASSLSGTVNNEQF
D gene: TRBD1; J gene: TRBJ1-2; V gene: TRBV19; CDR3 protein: ASRRPGQSNYGYT
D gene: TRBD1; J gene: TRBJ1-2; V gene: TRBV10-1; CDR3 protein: ASSGGTGGGYT
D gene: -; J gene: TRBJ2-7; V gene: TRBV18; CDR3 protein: ASSGPRDEQY
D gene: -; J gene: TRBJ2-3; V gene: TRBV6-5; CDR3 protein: ASSQAFIADTQY
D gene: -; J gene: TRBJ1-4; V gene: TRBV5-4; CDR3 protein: ASSLATATNEKLF
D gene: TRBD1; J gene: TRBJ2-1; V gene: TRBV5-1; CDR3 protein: ASSLSGTGFPASSYNEQF
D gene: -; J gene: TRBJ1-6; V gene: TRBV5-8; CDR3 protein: ATKGVAYNSPLH
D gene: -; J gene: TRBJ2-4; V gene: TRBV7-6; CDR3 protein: ASSPSPESQLAKNIQY
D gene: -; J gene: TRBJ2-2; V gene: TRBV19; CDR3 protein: ASSISATNTGELF
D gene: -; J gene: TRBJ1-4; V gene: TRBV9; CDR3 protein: ASSPQGVNEKLF
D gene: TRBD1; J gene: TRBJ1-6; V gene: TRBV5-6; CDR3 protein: ASSEDRGYNSPLH
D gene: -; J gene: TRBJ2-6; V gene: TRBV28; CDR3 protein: ASSLGQIPNVLT
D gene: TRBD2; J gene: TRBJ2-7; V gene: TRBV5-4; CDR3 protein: ASSTSAGGAYEQY
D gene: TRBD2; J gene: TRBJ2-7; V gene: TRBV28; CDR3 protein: ASSLRSRGLAGRHEQY
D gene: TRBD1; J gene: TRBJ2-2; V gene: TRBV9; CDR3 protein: ASSARFEDRGFTGELF
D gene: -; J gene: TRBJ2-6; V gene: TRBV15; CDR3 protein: ATSRTTSGANVLT